What follows are 10 T cell receptor beta chains derived from one specimen sequenced in a study of tumor-infiltrating lymphocytes in primary liver carcinoma. Starting material of 500 ng total RNA yielded TCR beta cDNA via a constant-region primer. Each TCR beta library was derived from three nested multiplex PCR rounds that employed slightly modified ARM-PCR. Forward primers for TRBV1-TRBV30 and a C-beta reverse primer served the first two PCR rounds, at 10 cycles each. One entry per CDR3 protein, called by TCRdb with MiXCR from the multiplex PCR reads. The sample has about 44,000 distinct CDR3 sequences, more than 60% seen once; the top ten hold over 30%. From about 19-30 mg of unsorted bulk tissue, DNA and RNA were co-extracted together. Sequenced: tumor-adjacent normal liver tissue. The receptors originated from a woman aged 25-40 years with primary liver carcinoma and hepatitis B virus infection.

Of note for this clonotype: This may come from a read error, since a much larger clone is one base off. The chain uses TRBV5-1 and TRBJ2-5; 8 nucleotides align to TRBD1. Per the germline V gene, CDR1 is SGHRS and CDR2 is YFSETQ. There are 16 residues in the CDR3. CDR3 bases: TGCGCCGGCAGCTTGAAGCCAGGGGGCGTCGGGGAGACCCAGTACTTC. This encodes CAGSLKPGGVGETQYF. Using reference TRBV5-1 and TRBJ2-5 for the parts outside the CDR3, the full variable domain is KAGVTQTPRYLIKTRGQQVTLSCSPISGHRSVSWYQQTPGQGLQFLFEYFSETQRNKGNFPGRFSGRQFSNSRSEMNVSTLELGDSALYLCAGSLKPGGVGETQYFGPGTRLLVL.

Concerning this clonotype itself: Sequence at one end of the junction differs from germline and may be a read error. The rearrangement uses TRBV4-3 and TRBJ2-1; D not resolved. This CDR3 contains 16 residues. CDR1 and CDR2 from the germline V gene are LGHNA and YSLEER. Written as DNA, the CDR3 is TGCACCAGCAGCCAAGATGCCTTAAGCTCCTACACTGAGCAGTTCTTC. Its protein is CTSSQDALSSYTEQFF.

On this clonotype: As the CDR3 is not closed by the conserved phenylalanine or tryptophan, this likely results from a read error. In DNA form, the CDR3 reads TGTGCCAGCAGCACCCCTTTGTTAGCGGGAAAGAATGAGCAGTTCCTC. It codes for CASSTPLLAGKNEQFL. This chain uses TRBV6-2 or TRBV6-3 with TRBJ2-1, with 8 bases aligning to TRBD2. There are 16 residues in the CDR3. With 6 bases clipped from V and 7 bases from J, the junction kept 14 bases outside the gene matches. CDR1 MNHEY and CDR2 SVGEGT come from the germline V gene.

Regarding this clonotype: Mismatch with germline at one junction end may stem from a read error. V gene TRBV14 combines with J gene TRBJ2-7, with unresolved D. The CDR3 extends over 15 amino acids. Germline V gene lookup returns CDR1 SGHDN and CDR2 FVKESK. The CDR3 nucleotides read TGTGCCAGTAGCCAAGGGCAGGTTTGCTCCTACGAGCATTACTTC. Translating gives CASSQGQVCSYEHYF.

Comments on this clonotype: This may stem from a read error, because a much larger clone lies one nucleotide away. V is TRBV12-3 or TRBV12-4 and J is TRBJ2-7; D not certain. The CDR3 totals 13 residues. The CDR3 nucleotides are TGTGTCAGCAGTCCCCTTGACTCCTACGAGCAGTACTTC. This sequence encodes CVSSPLDSYEQYF.

This clonotype occurred once. A much larger clone sits a single nucleotide away, making a read error possible. The rearrangement links TRBV5-1 to TRBJ2-7; D is undetermined. This CDR3 region has 14 residues. With 6 bases removed from V and 2 bases from J, the gap between germline ends came to 15 bases. Looked up from germline, CDR1 is SGHRS and CDR2 is YFSETQ. For the CDR3, the DNA is TGCGCCAGCATCCCACCCGGAGCCCCCTACGAGCAGTACTTC. Translated: CASIPPGAPYEQYF.

This clonotype showed up many times. This chain uses TRBV7-3 with TRBJ2-5; TRBD2 agrees at 7 bases. Trimming removed 8 bases from V and 3 bases from J; junction bases left unmatched: 3. CDR3 length equals 12 residues. Germline CDR1 is SGHTA and CDR2 is FQGTGA. The CDR3 spells CASSSGKETQYF. The DNA for the CDR3 is TGTGCCAGCTCAAGCGGGAAAGAGACCCAGTACTTC.

On this clonotype: One end of the junction fails to match germline, which may point to a read error. CDR3 protein: CVSISASGDTDTQYF. DNA for the CDR3: TGTGTCAGCATCTCAGCTAGCGGGGACACAGATACGCAGTATTTT. This chain joins TRBV6-2 or TRBV6-3 and TRBJ2-3; 9 bases are shared with TRBD2. Germline V lookup: CDR1 MNHEY, CDR2 SVGEGT. This CDR3 is 15 amino acids long.

A word on this clonotype: At one boundary the junction diverges from the germline segment, which might be a read error. This chain connects TRBV9 to TRBJ2-5, with D hard to call. Germline V gene sequence: CDR1 SGDLS, CDR2 YYNGEE. CDR3 length: 15 amino acids. CDR3 sequence reads: CAGSVGTSYQETQYF. The CDR3 DNA reads TGTGCCGGCAGCGTGGGTACCAGTTACCAAGAGACCCAGTACTTC.

The V gene is TRBV11-2, the J gene TRBJ2-1; D gene uncertain. V was shortened by 6 bases and J by 8 bases, with 8 bases between the two germline ends. Germline assignment: CDR1 SGHAT and CDR2 FQNNGV. This CDR3 contains 11 residues. The CDR3, as DNA: TGTGCCAGCAGACAGCTTGATGAGCAGTTCTTC. It is translated as CASRQLDEQFF. The full variable domain, its missing parts supplied by reference TRBV11-2 and TRBJ2-1, is EAGVAQSPRYKIIEKRQSVAFWCNPISGHATLYWYQQILGQGPKLLIQFQNNGVVDDSQLPKDRFSAERLKGVDSTLKIQPAKLEDSAVYLCASRQLDEQFFGPGTRLTVL.